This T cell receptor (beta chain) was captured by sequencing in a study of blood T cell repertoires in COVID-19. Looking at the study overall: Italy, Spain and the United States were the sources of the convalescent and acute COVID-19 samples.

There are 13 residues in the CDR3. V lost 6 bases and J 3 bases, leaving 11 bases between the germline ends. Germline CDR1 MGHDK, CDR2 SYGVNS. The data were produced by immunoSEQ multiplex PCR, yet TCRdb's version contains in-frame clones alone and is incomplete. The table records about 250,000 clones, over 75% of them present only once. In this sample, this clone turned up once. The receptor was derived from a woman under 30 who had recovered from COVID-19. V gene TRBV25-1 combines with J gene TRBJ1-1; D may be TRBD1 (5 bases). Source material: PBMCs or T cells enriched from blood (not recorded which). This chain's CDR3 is CASSLDSHTEAFF. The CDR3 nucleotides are TGTGCCAGCAGCCTAGACAGCCACACTGAAGCTTTCTTT.